Each of the 9 T cell receptor beta chains below was sequenced from the same sample in a study of human T cells and chemical hapten exposure. The sample's time point: patch test 2, 6 weeks after DPC sensitization. The treatment here: therapeutic diphenylcyclopropenone sensitization with weekly scalp DPC. Each CDR3 protein gets one entry after TCRdb re-called the RACE reads with MiXCR. The sample includes some 99,000 distinct CDR3 sequences, 9% to 9.5% seen only once; the top ten take approximately 3%. The material was whole blood, obtained in connection with sensitization to the hapten diphenylcyclopropenone (DPC). The receptors originated from a woman aged 40 to 50 with alopecia areata. Some clones in this sample may be carry-over from other donors' samples.

This clonotype was observed at least ten times. The germline gene is not matched at one end of the junction; a read error may be the cause. The chain employs TRBV7-7 and TRBJ2-2, with D possibly matching TRBD1 (5 bases). The CDR3 extends over 15 amino acids. Germline loops: CDR1 SSHAT, CDR2 FNYEAQ (reference sequence). The CDR3 region has the DNA TGTGCTAGCAGCTCAAAGACAGACTTCACCGGGGAGCTGTTTTTT. Its translation is CASSSKTDFTGELFF.

Regarding this clonotype: One end of the junction is discordant with germline, which a read error may explain. The genes are TRBV18 and TRBJ2-3; 14 nucleotides match TRBD2. CDR3 length: 16 residues. The germline gives CDR1 KGHSH, CDR2 LQKENI. The CDR3 DNA reads TGTGCCATCTCACTAGGGACTAGCGGGGGCTTCAATACGCAGTATTTT. Translated, it gives CAISLGTSGGFNTQYF.

This clonotype was observed at least ten times. The chain combines TRBV6-5 with TRBJ2-1; D may correspond to TRBD1 or TRBD2 (5 bases each). Per the germline V gene, CDR1 is MNHEY and CDR2 is SVGAGI. The CDR3 covers 16 residues. V was cut by 5 bases and J by 6 bases, with 20 bases left in between. In nucleotides, the CDR3 is TGTGCCAGCAGTGGCCCCGGTGGAAGGGGAGTCAATGAGCAGTTCTTC. Encoded protein: CASSGPGGRGVNEQFF.

The sample holds a few counts of this clonotype. The chain employs TRBV3-1 and TRBJ1-2; D gene ambiguous. Trimming left V 0 bases short and J 2 bases short, with 16 bases between. The length of the CDR3 is 17 residues. Germline V CDR1 and CDR2: LGHDT, YNNKEL (reference sequence). The CDR3 DNA sequence: TGTGCCAGCAGCCAAGAACTTGGCTTATCCCCCAACTATGGCTACACCTTC. Its translation is CASSQELGLSPNYGYTF.

This CDR3 is CAARPGQDDFGYGYTF. CDR3 bases: TGTGCCGCCAGACCGGGACAGGATGATTTTGGCTATGGCTACACCTTC. The chain carries TRBV6-2 or TRBV6-3 and TRBJ1-2; TRBD1 agrees at 8 bases. V trimming: 11 bases; J trimming: 4 bases; junction bases outside the gene matches: 18. CDR1 is MNHEY and CDR2 is SVGEGT in the germline V gene. CDR3 size: 16 residues.

This clonotype was observed a handful of times. The chain has TRBV5-6 and TRBJ2-1; D ambiguous. CDR3 length: 14 amino acids. Per germline, CDR1 SGHDT and CDR2 YYEEEE. V dropped 6 bases and J dropped 1 base, with 11 bases sitting between them. As DNA, the CDR3 is TGTGCCAGCACGCGGACGGATTCCTACAATGAGCAGTTCTTC. Translating it yields CASTRTDSYNEQFF. Supplemented by reference TRBV5-6 and TRBJ2-1, the full variable domain reads DAGVTQSPTHLIKTRGQQVTLRCSPKSGHDTVSWYQQALGQGPQFIFQYYEEEERQRGNFPDRFSGHQFPNYSSELNVNALLLGDSALYLCASTRTDSYNEQFFGPGTRLTVL.

This clonotype has a handful of counts. The V and J genes are TRBV10-3 and TRBJ2-2, with D uncertain. The CDR3 has 15 amino acids. Looked up from germline, CDR1 is ENHRY and CDR2 is SYGVKD. Trimming took 5 bases from V and 1 from J, leaving 11 bases between them. The CDR3 region is CAISSGPWNTGELFF. The CDR3 DNA reads as TGTGCCATCAGTTCCGGGCCTTGGAACACCGGGGAGCTGTTTTTT.

At least ten counts were recorded for this clonotype. The rearrangement uses TRBV7-2 and TRBJ1-5; perhaps TRBD1 as D (5 bases). The CDR3 is made up of 13 amino acids. Trimming took 5 bases from V and 4 from J, leaving 9 bases between them. Germline V gene data show CDR1 as SGHTA and CDR2 as FQGNSA. The CDR3 region is CASSQRGNQPQHF. The CDR3 bases are TGTGCCAGCAGCCAGAGGGGAAATCAGCCCCAGCATTTT. The full variable domain, rest sourced from reference TRBV7-2 and TRBJ1-5, is GAGVSQSPSNKVTEKGKDVELRCDPISGHTALYWYRQSLGQGLEFLIYFQGNSAPDKSGLPSDRFSAERTGGSVSTLTIQRTQQEDSAVYLCASSQRGNQPQHFGDGTRLSIL.

This rearrangement joins TRBV28 to TRBJ2-3, with 8 positions matching TRBD1. The J segment lost 1 base and the V segment lost 3 bases, leaving 6 bases of the junction unmatched. The CDR3 spans 16 residues. The germline V gene has CDR1 MDHEN and CDR2 SYDVKM. The CDR3 DNA reads as TGTGCCAGCAGTTTCCTGACAGGGGCTGGCACAGATACGCAGTATTTT. This translates into CASSFLTGAGTDTQYF.